Listed here are 28 T cell receptor beta chains from one sample, sequenced in a study of early T cells in non-severe SARS-CoV-2 infection. A single record per CDR3 protein comes from TCRdb applying MiXCR to the 5' RACE reads. The sample includes about 67,000 distinct CDR3 sequences, around a tenth seen only once; the top ten take about 3.8%. Input material: whole blood. These receptor sequences come from an adult who was a healthcare worker with PCR-confirmed SARS-CoV-2 infection or an uninfected control (not recorded which).

This clonotype has at least ten counts. The chain links TRBV7-2 to TRBJ2-3, with D possibly called TRBD1 or TRBD2 (5 bases each). The CDR3 covers 17 residues. V was clipped by 3 bases and J by 0 bases, with 16 bases between them. Germline CDR1 is SGHTA and CDR2 is FQGNSA. In DNA form, the CDR3 reads TGTGCCAGCAGCTTCCCCGTGGCAGGGACCAGCACAGATACGCAGTATTTT. As protein: CASSFPVAGTSTDTQYF. Full variable domain (outside the CDR3, taken from reference TRBV7-2 and TRBJ2-3): GAGVSQSPSNKVTEKGKDVELRCDPISGHTALYWYRQSLGQGLEFLIYFQGNSAPDKSGLPSDRFSAERTGGSVSTLTIQRTQQEDSAVYLCASSFPVAGTSTDTQYFGPGTRLTVL.

This clonotype was counted at least ten times. V usage is TRBV12-3 or TRBV12-4 and J usage is TRBJ2-7; D is unresolved. The CDR3 contains 13 residues. Trimming removed 6 bases from V and 4 bases from J, with 13 bases in between. The CDR3 protein is CASSPSELYEQYF. CDR3 nucleotide sequence: TGTGCCAGCAGCCCCTCGGAGCTTTACGAGCAGTACTTC.

This chain links TRBV3-1 with TRBJ2-1; D not certain. The germline V gene encodes CDR1 LGHDT and CDR2 YNNKEL (reference sequence). V was clipped by 4 bases and J by 0 bases, with 10 bases between them. The CDR3 runs to 15 residues. The CDR3 loop reads CASSPTRSSYNEQFF. CDR3 DNA sequence: TGTGCCAGCAGCCCCACGAGGAGCTCCTACAATGAGCAGTTCTTC.

This clonotype was seen at least ten times. The chain is built from TRBV20-1 and TRBJ2-5; possibly TRBD1 for D (6 bases). CDR1 is DFQATT, CDR2 SNEGSKA, per germline (reference sequence). The CDR3 is 15 residues long. V was shortened by 0 bases and J by 3 bases, with 14 bases between the two germline ends. DNA for the CDR3: TGCAGTGCTAGAGATCTAAGACAGGCCGAAGAGACCCAGTACTTC. This sequence encodes CSARDLRQAEETQYF.

The chain recombines TRBV7-9 with TRBJ2-1; TRBD2 might be the D (5 bases). The V and J ends lost 1 base and 7 bases respectively, with 14 bases between them. The germline CDR1 and CDR2 sequences are SEHNR and FQNEAQ (reference sequence). The CDR3 length is 15 residues. The CDR3 DNA reads as TGTGCCAGCAGCTTAGTCCGGGCCCGAGGGAATGAGCAGTTCTTC. Its protein product is CASSLVRARGNEQFF.

This clonotype showed up many times. V usage is TRBV10-1 and J usage is TRBJ1-3, with a tentative D call TRBD1 (5 bases). CDR1 is WNHNN and CDR2 is SYGVQD in the germline V gene (reference sequence). Trimming pared 5 bases from V and 8 bases from J, leaving 16 bases between. The CDR3 spans 14 residues. The DNA of the CDR3 is TGCGCCAGCAGTAAAGGGACGAGAGGAGACACCATATATTTT. It specifies CASSKGTRGDTIYF.

This clonotype was observed a few times. The chain recombines TRBV11-2 with TRBJ1-1; maybe TRBD1 (6 bases). The V end lost 0 bases, the J end lost 8 bases, and 10 bases lay between the germline ends. The CDR3 spans 13 residues. Germline CDR1 is SGHAT and CDR2 is FQNNGV. In DNA form, the CDR3 reads TGTGCCAGCAGCTTAGATCGGGGGCCCGAAGCTTTCTTT. Translating it yields CASSLDRGPEAFF.

This clonotype has ten or more counts. The chain couples TRBV29-1 to TRBJ1-6, with D unresolved. The CDR3 runs to 11 residues. Trimming took 3 bases from V and 14 from J, leaving 11 bases between them. The germline CDR1 and CDR2 sequences are SQVTM and ANQGSEA. The CDR3 coding sequence is TGCAGCGTTGAGGCAAGTTCGACCCTCCACTTT. It translates to CSVEASSTLHF.

This chain links TRBV27 with TRBJ1-2; D gene ambiguous. Germline V gene data show CDR1 as MNHEY and CDR2 as SMNVEV (reference sequence). V lost 1 base and J 1 base, leaving 10 bases between the germline ends. CDR3 size: 15 residues. The DNA for the CDR3 is TGTGCCAGCAGTTTATACGGAGGGAGTAACTATGGCTACACCTTC. Protein product: CASSLYGGSNYGYTF.

This clonotype was recorded at least ten times. The chain joins TRBV18 to TRBJ2-7; D is uncertain. V shed 8 bases and J shed 6 bases, with 23 bases lying between them. Germline CDR1 is KGHSH and CDR2 is LQKENI. The CDR3 covers 15 residues. The CDR3 is CASHSLGGHDSEQYF. CDR3 sequence (DNA): TGTGCCAGCCACAGCCTTGGCGGCCATGATTCCGAGCAGTACTTC.

This clonotype has only a few counts. The J gene is TRBJ2-7, the V gene TRBV20-1; 8 bases line up with TRBD2. Germline V gives CDR1 DFQATT, CDR2 SNEGSKA (reference sequence). CDR3 length equals 12 residues. The V gene end was trimmed by 6 bases and the J gene end by 3 bases; junction bases not matched to a gene: 4. CDR3 region: CSAAGTSYEQYF. In DNA form, the CDR3 reads TGCAGTGCAGCCGGGACTAGCTACGAGCAGTACTTC.

This clonotype was seen more than once but under ten times. The chain recombines TRBV6-6 with TRBJ1-2, with no clear D. V lost 4 bases, J lost 8 bases, and 11 bases lay in between. There are 12 residues in the CDR3. Germline CDR1 is MNHNY and CDR2 is SVGAGI (reference sequence). The CDR3 region has the DNA TGTGCCAGCAGTTTCGGCGGCAGGGGCTACACCTTC. Its translation: CASSFGGRGYTF.

V usage is TRBV7-9 and J usage is TRBJ2-2, with a tentative D call TRBD1 (6 bases). Germline V gene lookup returns CDR1 SEHNR and CDR2 FQNEAQ (reference sequence). The V end was cut by 6 bases, the J end by 1 base, with 9 bases between. CDR3 length: 14 residues. CDR3 residues: CASSIQGNTGELFF. CDR3 DNA: TGTGCCAGCAGTATACAGGGGAACACCGGGGAGCTGTTTTTT.

This clonotype was detected ten times or more. The chain links TRBV12-3 or TRBV12-4 to TRBJ2-2; 7 nucleotides align to TRBD2. The V segment lost 7 bases and the J segment 5 bases; nucleotides outside the gene matches: 10. The length of the CDR3 is 15 residues. This chain's CDR3 is CASNRGGPGTGELFF. The CDR3 bases are TGTGCCAGCAATAGGGGAGGGCCCGGGACCGGGGAGCTGTTTTTT.

This clonotype turned up a few times. J is TRBJ2-7 and V is TRBV29-1; D is undetermined. Germline values: CDR1 SQVTM, CDR2 ANQGSEA. With 4 bases removed from V and 6 bases from J, the gap between germline ends came to 16 bases. The CDR3 is 13 residues long. The CDR3 loop reads CSVAEQNLLEQYF. DNA of the CDR3: TGCAGCGTTGCGGAACAGAACCTCCTCGAGCAGTACTTC.

CDR3 loop: CSVGTAQETQYF. CDR3 DNA: TGCAGCGTTGGGACAGCTCAAGAGACCCAGTACTTC. The chain couples TRBV29-1 to TRBJ2-5, with D maybe TRBD1 (6 bases). Germline V CDR1 and CDR2: SQVTM, ANQGSEA. V gave up 4 bases and J gave up 2 bases, with 8 bases separating them. This CDR3 is 12 amino acids long.

This clonotype showed up many times. V and J are TRBV5-1 and TRBJ2-1; TRBD2 matches at 8 bases. V dropped 4 bases and J dropped 6; count of bases not matched to a gene: 15. Germline V gene data show CDR1 as SGHRS and CDR2 as YFSETQ. The CDR3 is 17 amino acids. DNA for the CDR3: TGCGCCAGCAGCCGACCGGTAGGCGCGGGAGGTTCCAATGAGCAGTTCTTC. Its translation is CASSRPVGAGGSNEQFF.

This clonotype was counted ten times or more. The chain has TRBV6-5 and TRBJ1-1, with D perhaps TRBD1 (5 bases). CDR1 and CDR2 from the germline V gene are MNHEY and SVGAGI. V lost 0 bases to trimming and J lost 5 bases, with 13 bases between them. The CDR3 has 15 residues. CDR3 region: CASSYSGVQGTEAFF. CDR3 sequence (DNA): TGTGCCAGCAGTTACTCTGGGGTCCAGGGAACTGAAGCTTTCTTT.

Many counts were recorded for this clonotype. The V call is TRBV20-1, the J call TRBJ1-2; D unclear. Germline V gene lookup returns CDR1 DFQATT and CDR2 SNEGSKA (reference sequence). The CDR3 is 13 amino acids. V dropped 6 bases and J dropped 4 bases, with 15 bases sitting between them. CDR3 sequence reads: CSARLDGFYGYTF. As DNA, the CDR3 is TGCAGTGCCCGACTCGACGGATTCTATGGCTACACCTTC.

In its sample, this clonotype was seen many times. The rearrangement joins TRBV20-1 to TRBJ2-1; TRBD1 aligns across 9 bases. The CDR3 sequence is 15 residues long. Per germline, CDR1 DFQATT and CDR2 SNEGSKA (reference sequence). V gave up 3 bases and J gave up 1 base; unmatched junction bases: 4. DNA of the CDR3: TGCAGTGCTAGCTCGGGACAGGGTTCCTACAATGAGCAGTTCTTC. Encoded protein: CSASSGQGSYNEQFF.

The chain links TRBV12-3 or TRBV12-4 to TRBJ2-7, with D possibly matching TRBD2 (6 bases). The CDR3 is made up of 14 amino acids. V lost 4 bases and J lost 5, with 15 bases in between. The CDR3 protein is CASSYREWSNEQYF. CDR3 DNA sequence: TGTGCCAGCAGTTATCGGGAGTGGTCGAACGAGCAGTACTTC.

This clonotype has at least ten counts. The V call is TRBV6-1, the J call TRBJ2-3; D is ambiguous. CDR1 and CDR2 from the germline V gene are MNHNS and SASEGT. Trimming removed 2 bases at V and 4 bases at J, with 10 bases between. The length of the CDR3 is 14 residues. CDR3 sequence reads: CASSEHPRADTQYF. CDR3 sequence (DNA): TGTGCCAGCAGTGAACACCCACGGGCAGATACGCAGTATTTT.

This clonotype was detected a few times. V gene TRBV24-1 combines with J gene TRBJ2-1, with 7 bases that match TRBD1. V dropped 9 bases and J dropped 5; count of bases not matched to a gene: 9. CDR3 length equals 14 residues. Germline V lookup: CDR1 KGHDR, CDR2 SFDVKD. The DNA of the CDR3 is TGTGCCACCTCCGAGACAGGGACCGACAATGAGCAGTTCTTC. Translated, it gives CATSETGTDNEQFF.

This clonotype was seen at least ten times. V and J are TRBV7-8 and TRBJ1-1; the D gene is possibly TRBD1 (6 bases). V lost 1 base and J 5 bases, leaving 11 bases between the germline ends. CDR3 length equals 14 residues. Per germline, CDR1 SGHVS and CDR2 FQNEAQ. The CDR3 DNA reads as TGTGCCAGCAGCTTAGTACAGGGTGGAACTGAAGCTTTCTTT. Translating gives CASSLVQGGTEAFF.

This clonotype has a count of ten or more. The chain carries TRBV12-3 or TRBV12-4 and TRBJ1-3; no firm D call. The CDR3 loop spans 13 amino acids. The V end was cut by 4 bases, the J end by 4 bases, with 8 bases between. DNA for the CDR3: TGTGCCAGCAGTTGGCGCTTAGGAAACACCATATATTTT. Its protein is CASSWRLGNTIYF.

This clonotype was seen many times. The chain employs TRBV29-1 and TRBJ1-6; D is unresolved. Trimming took 8 bases from V and 12 from J, leaving 20 bases between them. This CDR3 comprises 13 residues. Germline CDR1 reads SQVTM; CDR2 reads ANQGSEA. The CDR3 bases are TGCAGCATGCGGGAGCGAGCCGGTTTACCCCTCCACTTT. It translates to CSMRERAGLPLHF.

Remarks on this clonotype: A much bigger clone sits one base away, suggesting this may be a read error. This rearrangement joins TRBV19 to TRBJ2-2; the D gene is possibly TRBD1 (7 bases). Per the germline V gene, CDR1 is LNHDA and CDR2 is SQIVND (reference sequence). The CDR3 runs 13 residues. CDR3 protein: CVSNQGGTGELFF. The CDR3 bases are TGTGTCAGTAATCAGGGGGGCACCGGGGAGCTGTTTTTT.

This clonotype occurred many times. The gene calls are TRBV27 and TRBJ2-7; TRBD1 aligns across 8 bases. The CDR3 length is 14 residues. From germline, CDR1 is MNHEY and CDR2 SMNVEV (reference sequence). V shed 8 bases, J shed 2 bases, and the junction held 8 bases outside the gene matches. This chain's CDR3 is CASSDRGKAYEQYF. In DNA form, the CDR3 reads TGTGCCAGCTCTGACAGGGGTAAAGCCTACGAGCAGTACTTC.